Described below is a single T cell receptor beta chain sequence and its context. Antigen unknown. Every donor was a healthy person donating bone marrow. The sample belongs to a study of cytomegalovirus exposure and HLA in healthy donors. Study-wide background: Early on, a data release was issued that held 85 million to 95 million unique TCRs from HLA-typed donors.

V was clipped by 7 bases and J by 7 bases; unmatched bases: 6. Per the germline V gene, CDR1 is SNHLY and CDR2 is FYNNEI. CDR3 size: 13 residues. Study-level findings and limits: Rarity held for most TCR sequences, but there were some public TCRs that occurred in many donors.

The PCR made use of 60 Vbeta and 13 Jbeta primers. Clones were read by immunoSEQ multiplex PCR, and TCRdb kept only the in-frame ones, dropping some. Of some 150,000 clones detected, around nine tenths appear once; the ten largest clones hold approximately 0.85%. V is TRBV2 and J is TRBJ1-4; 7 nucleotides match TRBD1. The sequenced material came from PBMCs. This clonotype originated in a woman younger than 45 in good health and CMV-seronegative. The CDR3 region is CASKARGVEKLFF. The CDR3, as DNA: TGTGCCAGCAAGGCCAGGGGGGTTGAAAAACTGTTTTTT.